This T cell receptor (beta chain) comes out of a study of T cells expressing NK-cell markers. TCRdb processed the 5' RACE reads again and assigns one entry to each CDR3 protein, with no DNA. This sample's table reports fewer than 550,000 distinct CDR3 sequences. CDR3 length: 13 residues. The germline gives CDR1 SQVTM, CDR2 ANQGSEA. The clonotype comes from a woman aged 50 to 60 in good health. The specimen sequenced was blood T cells: a sorted CD56 or NKG2C T cell subset, CD4+ or CD8+ T cells, or bulk PBMC T cells (not recorded which). V gene TRBV29-1 combines with J gene TRBJ2-2; TCRdb lists TRBD1, though no DNA is available to test this call. The chain's CDR3 is CSVDARGPGELFF.